The 12 T cell receptor beta chains given below trace back to one sample, sequenced in a study of T cell responses to AZD1222 COVID-19 vaccine (dated by TCRdb to the early 2020s). Library method: the immunoSEQ multiplex PCR assay. TCRdb obtained this table from immuneACCESS and retained in-frame rearrangements with V and J assigned. These tables miss some clones; where compared with another copy, unresolved V genes account for less than half of the shortfall, and the remainder is unexplained. This sample has some 130,000 clones in its table, and about nine tenths of those were observed once. The ten largest clones represent just under 6.5% of the sample. The time point label corresponds to: baseline before first vaccination. The input for sequencing was peripheral blood, taken on day 0 of AZD1222 vaccination. The receptors shown here come from an adult in good health.

This clone has a single count. The chain links TRBV5-1 to TRBJ1-1; D call uncertain. Per germline, CDR1 SGHRS and CDR2 YFSETQ. The CDR3 spans 13 residues. V was shortened by 6 bases and J by 2 bases, with 11 bases between the two germline ends. CDR3: CASTHFLNTEAFF. In DNA, the CDR3 is TGCGCCAGCACTCACTTCCTCAACACTGAAGCTTTCTTT.

V usage is TRBV6-1 and J usage is TRBJ1-2, with unresolved D. The CDR3 consists of 14 residues. Germline V CDR1 and CDR2: MNHNS, SASEGT. Trimming took 2 bases from V and 4 from J, leaving 11 bases between them. CDR3 nucleotides: TGTGCCAGCAGTGAATCTGGGAGGCGCTATGGCTACACCTTC. Encoded protein: CASSESGRRYGYTF.

This chain joins TRBV29-1 and TRBJ1-3; 9 bases match TRBD1. Germline V lookup: CDR1 SQVTM, CDR2 ANQGSEA. V lost 3 bases to trimming and J lost 4 bases; unmatched junction nucleotides: 10. This CDR3 comprises 16 residues. The CDR3 DNA reads TGCAGCGTTGAGGACGCAAACAGGGGGCGAGGAAACACCATATATTTT. Translation: CSVEDANRGRGNTIYF.

V is TRBV12-3 or TRBV12-4 and J is TRBJ1-1; D may be TRBD1 (5 bases). CDR3 length equals 11 residues. Trimming stripped 6 bases from V and 11 bases from J, with 13 bases between. CDR3: CASSPRGEAFF. The CDR3 DNA reads as TGTGCCAGCAGCCCCAGAGGGGAGGCTTTCTTT.

The chain is built from TRBV18 and TRBJ1-2; maybe TRBD1 (5 bases). This CDR3 spans 15 amino acids. Trimming took off 3 bases at V and 2 bases at J, with 13 bases between the two ends. Germline loops: CDR1 KGHSH, CDR2 LQKENI. This CDR3 reads CASSPAGASNYGYTF. DNA of the CDR3: TGTGCCAGCTCACCGGCCGGGGCTTCCAACTATGGCTACACCTTC.

The chain has TRBV10-3 and TRBJ2-5, with 7 bases fitting TRBD2. Looked up from germline, CDR1 is ENHRY and CDR2 is SYGVKD. Trimming at V came to 4 bases and at J to 5 bases, leaving 1 base not matched to a gene. CDR3 length: 12 residues. DNA of the CDR3: TGTGCCATCAGTGGGGAGGGGGAGACCCAGTACTTC. Amino acids: CAISGEGETQYF.

This clone was detected only once. This chain uses TRBV2 with TRBJ2-5; 7 bases fit TRBD2. The J segment lost 9 bases and the V segment lost 8 bases, leaving 18 bases of the junction unmatched. Germline values: CDR1 SNHLY, CDR2 FYNNEI. CDR3 size: 15 residues. CDR3 in amino acids: CASERRAASGRSQYF. The CDR3 nucleotides are TGTGCCAGCGAGCGCAGGGCGGCTAGCGGAAGATCCCAGTACTTC.

The rearrangement uses TRBV19 and TRBJ1-1; D unclear. V lost 5 bases and J 0 bases, leaving 13 bases between the germline ends. Germline lookup yields CDR1 LNHDA and CDR2 SQIVND (reference sequence). The CDR3 spans 15 residues. The CDR3 here is CASSGDRALNTEAFF. In DNA, the CDR3 is TGTGCCAGTAGTGGTGACCGGGCCTTGAACACTGAAGCTTTCTTT.

This chain connects TRBV6-5 to TRBJ1-1; unclear D gene. V lost 8 bases, J lost 2 bases, and 15 bases lay in between. The CDR3 spans 14 residues. Germline V gene sequence: CDR1 MNHEY, CDR2 SVGAGI. The CDR3 sequence is CASAPGRTNTEAFF. The DNA of the CDR3 is TGTGCCAGCGCCCCGGGCCGGACTAACACTGAAGCTTTCTTT.

This sequence joins TRBV19 and TRBJ1-2; D not resolved. The V gene lost 7 bases and the J gene lost 7 bases, with 16 bases spanning the gap. There are 13 residues in the CDR3. Germline values: CDR1 LNHDA, CDR2 SQIVND (reference sequence). CDR3 residues: CASTEEGRLGYTF. CDR3 nucleotides: TGTGCCAGTACTGAGGAAGGACGGCTTGGCTACACCTTC.

V and J are TRBV11-2 and TRBJ2-6; D is unclear. Trimming pared 5 bases from V and 0 bases from J, leaving 8 bases between. CDR1 and CDR2 (germline): SGHAT, FQNNGV. The CDR3 is 15 amino acids. CDR3 bases: TGTGCCAGCAGCCACCGGACCTCTGGGGCCAACGTCCTGACTTTC. Translation: CASSHRTSGANVLTF.

The chain's CDR3 is CASSLGEKSTDTQYF. CDR3 sequence (DNA): TGTGCCAGCAGCTTAGGCGAGAAAAGCACAGATACGCAGTATTTT. The chain carries TRBV11-3 and TRBJ2-3; D remains unclear. This CDR3 has 15 amino acids. Trimming cost V 1 base and J 0 bases, with 8 bases left between them. In germline, CDR1 is SGHNT, CDR2 YENEEA.